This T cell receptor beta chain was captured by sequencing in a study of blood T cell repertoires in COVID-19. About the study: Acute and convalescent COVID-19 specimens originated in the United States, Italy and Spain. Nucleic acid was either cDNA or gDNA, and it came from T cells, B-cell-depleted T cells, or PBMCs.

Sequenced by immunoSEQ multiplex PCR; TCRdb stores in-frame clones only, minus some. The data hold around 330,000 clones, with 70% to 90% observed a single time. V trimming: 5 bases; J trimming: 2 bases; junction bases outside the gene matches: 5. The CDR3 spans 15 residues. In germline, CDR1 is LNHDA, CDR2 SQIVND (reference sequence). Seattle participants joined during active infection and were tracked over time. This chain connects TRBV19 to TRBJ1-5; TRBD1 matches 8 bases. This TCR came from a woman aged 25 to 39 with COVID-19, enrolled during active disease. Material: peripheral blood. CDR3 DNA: TGTGCCAGTAGTCTGACAGGGGACGGCAATCAGCCCCAGCATTTT. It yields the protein CASSLTGDGNQPQHF.